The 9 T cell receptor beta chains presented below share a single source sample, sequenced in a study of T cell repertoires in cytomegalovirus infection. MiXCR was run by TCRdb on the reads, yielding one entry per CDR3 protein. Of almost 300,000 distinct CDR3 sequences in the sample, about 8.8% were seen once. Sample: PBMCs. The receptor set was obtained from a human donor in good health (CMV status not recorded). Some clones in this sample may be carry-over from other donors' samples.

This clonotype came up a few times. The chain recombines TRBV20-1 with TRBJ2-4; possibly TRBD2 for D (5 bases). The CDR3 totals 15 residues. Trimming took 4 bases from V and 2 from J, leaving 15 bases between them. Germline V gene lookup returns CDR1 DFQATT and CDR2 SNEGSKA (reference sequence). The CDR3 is CSAISAGSPKNIQYF. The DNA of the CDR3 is TGCAGTGCTATTTCGGCGGGCAGCCCCAAAAACATTCAGTACTTC.

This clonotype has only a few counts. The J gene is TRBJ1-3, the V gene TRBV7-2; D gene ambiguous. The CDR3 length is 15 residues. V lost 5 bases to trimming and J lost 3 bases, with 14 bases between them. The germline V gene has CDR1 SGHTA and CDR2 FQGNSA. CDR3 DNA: TGTGCCAGCAGCGACTCCTGGGATGGTGGAAACACCATATATTTT. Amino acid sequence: CASSDSWDGGNTIYF.

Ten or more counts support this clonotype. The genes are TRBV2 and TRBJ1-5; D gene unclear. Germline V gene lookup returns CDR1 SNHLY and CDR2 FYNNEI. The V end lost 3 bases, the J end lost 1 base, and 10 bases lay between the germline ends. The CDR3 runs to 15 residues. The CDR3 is CASSDVGGSNQPQHF. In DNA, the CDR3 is TGTGCCAGCAGTGACGTCGGAGGGAGCAATCAGCCCCAGCATTTT.

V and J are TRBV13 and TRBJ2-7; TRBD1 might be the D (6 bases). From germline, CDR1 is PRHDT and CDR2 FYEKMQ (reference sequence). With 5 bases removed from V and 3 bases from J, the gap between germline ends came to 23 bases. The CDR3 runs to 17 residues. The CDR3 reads CASSQTMVQGVSYEQYF. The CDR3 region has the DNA TGTGCCAGCAGCCAAACAATGGTACAGGGAGTTAGCTACGAGCAGTACTTC. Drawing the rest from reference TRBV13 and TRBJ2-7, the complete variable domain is AAGVIQSPRHLIKEKRETATLKCYPIPRHDTVYWYQQGPGQDPQFLISFYEKMQSDKGSIPDRFSAQQFSDYHSELNMSSLELGDSALYFCASSQTMVQGVSYEQYFGPGTRLTVT.

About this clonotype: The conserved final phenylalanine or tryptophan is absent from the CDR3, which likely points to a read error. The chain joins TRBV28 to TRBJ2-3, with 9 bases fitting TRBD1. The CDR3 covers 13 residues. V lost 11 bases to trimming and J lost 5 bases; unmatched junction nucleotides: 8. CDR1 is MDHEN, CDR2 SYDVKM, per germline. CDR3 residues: CAGGQGGVDTQYS. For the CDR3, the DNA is TGTGCCGGGGGACAGGGCGGGGTAGATACGCAGTATTCT.

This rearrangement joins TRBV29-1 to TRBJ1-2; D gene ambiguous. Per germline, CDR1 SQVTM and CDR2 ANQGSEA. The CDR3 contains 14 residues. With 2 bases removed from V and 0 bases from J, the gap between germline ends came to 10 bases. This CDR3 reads CSVEPSYSNYGYTF. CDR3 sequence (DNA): TGCAGCGTTGAACCCAGCTACTCTAACTATGGCTACACCTTC.

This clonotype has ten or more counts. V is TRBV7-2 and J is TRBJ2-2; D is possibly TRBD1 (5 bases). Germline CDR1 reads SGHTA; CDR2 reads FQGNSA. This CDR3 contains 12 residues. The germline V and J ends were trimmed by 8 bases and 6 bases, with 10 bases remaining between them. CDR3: CASLFRAGELFF. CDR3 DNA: TGTGCCAGCCTTTTCAGGGCCGGGGAGCTGTTTTTT.

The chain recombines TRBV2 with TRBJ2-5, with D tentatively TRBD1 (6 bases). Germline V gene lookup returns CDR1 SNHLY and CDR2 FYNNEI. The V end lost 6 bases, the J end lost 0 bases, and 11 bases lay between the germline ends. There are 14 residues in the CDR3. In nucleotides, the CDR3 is TGTGCCAGCAGGAGGGGGATATACCAAGAGACCCAGTACTTC. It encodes CASRRGIYQETQYF.

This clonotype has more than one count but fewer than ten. The CDR3 DNA is TGTGCCAGCAGCTTGACTGCAGGACTCCGCGGGGAAAAACTGTTTTTT. It is translated as CASSLTAGLRGEKLFF. The chain uses TRBV7-9 and TRBJ1-4, with D unresolved. With 3 bases removed from V and 8 bases from J, the gap between germline ends came to 19 bases. Germline V gene sequence: CDR1 SEHNR, CDR2 FQNEAQ (reference sequence). The CDR3 has 16 residues.